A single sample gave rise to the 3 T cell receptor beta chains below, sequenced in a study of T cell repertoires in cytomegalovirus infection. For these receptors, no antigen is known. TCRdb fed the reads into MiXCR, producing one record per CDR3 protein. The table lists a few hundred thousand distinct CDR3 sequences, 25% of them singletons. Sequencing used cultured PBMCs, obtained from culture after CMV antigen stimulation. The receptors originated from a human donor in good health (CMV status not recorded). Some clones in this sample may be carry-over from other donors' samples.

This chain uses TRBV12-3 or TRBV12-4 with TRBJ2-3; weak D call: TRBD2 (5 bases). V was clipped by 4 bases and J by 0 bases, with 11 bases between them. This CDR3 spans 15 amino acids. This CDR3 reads CASSSSSISTDTQYF. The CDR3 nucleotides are TGTGCCAGCAGTTCCTCTAGCATTAGCACAGATACGCAGTATTTT.

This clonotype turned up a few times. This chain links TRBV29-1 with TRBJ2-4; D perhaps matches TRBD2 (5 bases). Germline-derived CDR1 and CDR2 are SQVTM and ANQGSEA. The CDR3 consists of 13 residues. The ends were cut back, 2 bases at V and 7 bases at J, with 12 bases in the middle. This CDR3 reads CSVELAWLNIQYF. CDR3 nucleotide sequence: TGCAGCGTTGAACTAGCTTGGTTGAACATTCAGTACTTC.

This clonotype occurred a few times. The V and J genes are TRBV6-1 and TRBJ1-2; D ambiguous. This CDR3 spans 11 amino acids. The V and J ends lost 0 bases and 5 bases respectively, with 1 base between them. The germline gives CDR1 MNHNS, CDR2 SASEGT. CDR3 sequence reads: CASSEAYGYTF. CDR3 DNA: TGTGCCAGCAGTGAAGCGTATGGCTACACCTTC.